The present T cell receptor (beta chain) was sequenced within a study of blood T cell repertoires in COVID-19. Across the whole study: Samples came from the United States, Italy and Spain, spanning acute and convalescent COVID-19.

The CDR3 is 15 residues long. The germline V and J ends were trimmed by 0 bases and 0 bases, with 6 bases remaining between them. Germline V gene lookup returns CDR1 MNHNY and CDR2 SVGAGI (reference sequence). Measured with immunoSEQ multiplex PCR; TCRdb has only the in-frame clones, and not every one. The sample carries about 80,000 clones, less than 85% recorded once. The V gene is TRBV6-6, the J gene TRBJ1-3; D is unresolved. The sequencing input was peripheral blood. The receptor comes from a human donor in a cohort sampled during active COVID-19. CDR3 coding DNA: TGTGCCAGCAGTTACTCAGGGAGCTCTGGAAACACCATATATTTT. This translates into CASSYSGSSGNTIYF.